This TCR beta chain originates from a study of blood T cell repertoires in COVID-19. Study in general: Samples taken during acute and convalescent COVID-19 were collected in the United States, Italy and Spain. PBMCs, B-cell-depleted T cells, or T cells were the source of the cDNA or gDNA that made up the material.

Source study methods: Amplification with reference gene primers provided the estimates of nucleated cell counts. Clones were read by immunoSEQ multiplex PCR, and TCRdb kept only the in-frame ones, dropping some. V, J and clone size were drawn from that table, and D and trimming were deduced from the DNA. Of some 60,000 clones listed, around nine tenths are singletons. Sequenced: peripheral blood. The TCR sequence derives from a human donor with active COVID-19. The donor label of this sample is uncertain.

CDR3 in DNA: TGCGCCACACCGGGGACAGGGTTCACCTACGAGCAGTACTTC. Translated, it gives CATPGTGFTYEQYF. V and J are TRBV10-1 and TRBJ2-7; TRBD1 matches 9 bases. Germline V gene sequence: CDR1 WNHNN, CDR2 SYGVQD (reference sequence). CDR3 size: 14 residues. Losses at the gene ends were 10 bases for V and 2 bases for J; bases not matched to a gene: 9.